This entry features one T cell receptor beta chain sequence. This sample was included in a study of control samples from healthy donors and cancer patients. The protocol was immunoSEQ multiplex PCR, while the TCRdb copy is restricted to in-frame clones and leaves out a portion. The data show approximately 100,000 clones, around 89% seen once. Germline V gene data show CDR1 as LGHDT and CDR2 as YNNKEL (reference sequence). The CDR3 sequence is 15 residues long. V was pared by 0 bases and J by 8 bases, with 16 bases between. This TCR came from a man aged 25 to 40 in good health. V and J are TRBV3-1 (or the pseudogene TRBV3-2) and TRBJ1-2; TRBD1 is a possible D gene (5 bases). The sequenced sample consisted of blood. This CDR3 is CASSQDPNRQGGYTF. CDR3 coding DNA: TGTGCCAGCAGCCAAGATCCGAACCGGCAGGGCGGCTACACCTTC.